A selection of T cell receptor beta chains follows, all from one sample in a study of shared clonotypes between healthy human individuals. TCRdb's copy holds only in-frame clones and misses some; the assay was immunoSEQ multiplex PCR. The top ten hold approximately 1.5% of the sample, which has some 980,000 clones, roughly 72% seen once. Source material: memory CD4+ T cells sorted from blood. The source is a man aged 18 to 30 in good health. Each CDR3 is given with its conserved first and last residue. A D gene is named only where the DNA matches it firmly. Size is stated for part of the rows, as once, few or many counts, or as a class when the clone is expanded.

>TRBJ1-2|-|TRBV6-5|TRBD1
CASRAGGNYGYTF
TGTGCCAGCAGGGCAGGGGGAAACTATGGCTACACCTTC
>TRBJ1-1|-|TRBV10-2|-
CASSEWAYTEAFF
TGCGCCAGCAGTGAGTGGGCCTACACTGAAGCTTTCTTT
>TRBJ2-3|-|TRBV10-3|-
CAISESTRGTDTQYF
TGTGCCATCAGTGAGTCGACGCGGGGCACAGATACGCAGTATTTT
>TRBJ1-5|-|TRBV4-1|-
CASSQEPPGQHPLAQHF
TGCGCCAGCAGCCAAGAACCCCCGGGGCAGCATCCCTTGGCCCAGCATTTT
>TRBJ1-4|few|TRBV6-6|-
CASSPRGVGEKLFF
TGTGCCAGCAGCCCCCGGGGCGTCGGTGAAAAACTGTTTTTT
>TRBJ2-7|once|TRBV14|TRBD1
CASSRQGPYEQYF
TGTGCCAGCAGCCGACAGGGGCCCTACGAGCAGTACTTC
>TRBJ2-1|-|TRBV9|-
CASSVVGRQDSEQFF
TGTGCCAGCAGCGTAGTCGGTAGGCAGGATAGTGAGCAGTTCTTC
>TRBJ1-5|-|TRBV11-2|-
CASSLDWSGNQPQHF
TGTGCCAGCAGCTTAGATTGGAGTGGCAATCAGCCCCAGCATTTT
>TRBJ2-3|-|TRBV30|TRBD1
CAWSGTGGITDTQYF
TGTGCCTGGAGTGGGACAGGGGGCATCACAGATACGCAGTATTTT
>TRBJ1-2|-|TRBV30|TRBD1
CAWVPDRANGYTF
TGTGCCTGGGTCCCGGACAGGGCCAATGGCTACACCTTC
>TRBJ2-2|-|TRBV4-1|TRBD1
CASSQGTGVTGELFF
TGCGCCAGCAGCCAGGGGACAGGGGTCACCGGGGAGCTGTTTTTT
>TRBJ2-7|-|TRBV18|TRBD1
CASSPSDRVGEQYF
TGTGCCAGCTCACCCTCGGACAGGGTCGGCGAGCAGTACTTC
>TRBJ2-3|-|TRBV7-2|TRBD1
CASSRQGSDTQYF
TGTGCCAGCAGCAGACAGGGCTCAGATACGCAGTATTTT
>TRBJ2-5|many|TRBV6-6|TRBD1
CASSRQSGQGRETQYF
TGTGCCAGCAGTCGCCAATCCGGACAGGGCCGAGAGACCCAGTACTTC
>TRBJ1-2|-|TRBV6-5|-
CASSYSVGQGNYGYTF
TGTGCCAGCAGTTACTCAGTGGGGCAGGGAAACTATGGCTACACCTTC
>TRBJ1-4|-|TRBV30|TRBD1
CAWSDRGFEKLFF
TGTGCCTGGAGTGACAGGGGTTTTGAAAAACTGTTTTTT
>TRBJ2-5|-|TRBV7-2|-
CASSLGYTVGETQYF
TGTGCCAGCAGCTTGGGGTACACGGTGGGAGAGACCCAGTACTTC
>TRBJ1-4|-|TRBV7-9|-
CASSVGDLLFF
TGTGCCAGCAGCGTAGGGGACCTACTGTTTTTT
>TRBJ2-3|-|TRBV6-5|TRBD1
CASTPLGQRGDTQYF
TGTGCCAGCACTCCCCTGGGACAGAGGGGGGATACGCAGTATTTT
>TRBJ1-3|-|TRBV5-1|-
CASSRRTVDSGNTIYF
TGCGCCAGCAGCCGGCGGACAGTCGACTCTGGAAACACCATATATTTT
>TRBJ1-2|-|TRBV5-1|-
CASSLDGGFGYTF
TGCGCCAGCAGCTTGGATGGGGGATTCGGCTACACCTTC
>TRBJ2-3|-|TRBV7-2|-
CASSWISTDTQYF
TGTGCCAGCAGCTGGATTAGTACAGATACGCAGTATTTT
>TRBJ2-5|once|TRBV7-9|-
CASSLGVVETQYF
TGTGCCAGCAGCTTAGGGGTCGTGGAGACCCAGTACTTC
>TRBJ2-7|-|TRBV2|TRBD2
CASRGRRLAGPSSYEQYF
TGTGCCAGCAGGGGCAGGAGACTAGCGGGGCCCAGCTCCTACGAGCAGTACTTC
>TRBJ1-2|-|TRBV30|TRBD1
CAWSTGQHYGYTF
TGTGCCTGGAGCACGGGACAGCACTATGGCTACACCTTC
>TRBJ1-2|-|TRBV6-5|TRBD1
CASRKDRFYGYTF
TGTGCCAGCCGGAAGGACAGGTTCTATGGCTACACCTTC
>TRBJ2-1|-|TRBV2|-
CASSERWFSSYNEQFF
TGTGCCAGCAGTGAACGGTGGTTCAGCTCCTACAATGAGCAGTTCTTC
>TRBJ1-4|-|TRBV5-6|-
CASSSPAGPNEKLFF
TGTGCCAGCAGCTCCCCGGCAGGGCCTAATGAAAAACTGTTTTTT
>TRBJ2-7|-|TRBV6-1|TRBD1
CASSTTGGEFHEQYF
TGTGCCAGCAGTACGACAGGGGGCGAATTCCACGAGCAGTACTTC
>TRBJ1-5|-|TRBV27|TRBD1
CASSLRQGMAPQHF
TGTGCCAGCAGTTTACGACAGGGGATGGCGCCCCAGCATTTT
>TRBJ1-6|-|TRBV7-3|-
CASSPGLEYNSPLHF
TGTGCCAGCAGCCCGGGACTGGAATATAATTCACCCCTCCACTTT
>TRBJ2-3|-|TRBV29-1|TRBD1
CSVGEQGSTDTQYF
TGCAGCGTTGGAGAACAGGGGAGCACAGATACGCAGTATTTT
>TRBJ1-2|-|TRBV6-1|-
CASSGLGESEGYTF
TGTGCCAGCAGTGGACTGGGAGAATCTGAAGGCTACACCTTC
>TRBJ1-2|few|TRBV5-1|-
CASSPNPGRQSYGYTF
TGCGCCAGCAGCCCTAATCCGGGACGCCAGTCCTATGGCTACACCTTC
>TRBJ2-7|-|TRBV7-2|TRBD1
CASSLAYRGEQYF
TGTGCCAGCAGCTTAGCCTACAGGGGCGAGCAGTACTTC
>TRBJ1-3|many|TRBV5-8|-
CASSPRQVSGNTIYF
TGTGCCAGCAGCCCTCGACAGGTCTCTGGAAACACCATATATTTT
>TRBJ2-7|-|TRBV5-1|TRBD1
CASSLSGGSWDEQYF
TGCGCCAGCAGCTTGTCAGGGGGATCTTGGGACGAGCAGTACTTC
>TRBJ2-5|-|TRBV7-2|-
CASSLFPPGSAYQETQYF
TGTGCCAGCAGCTTATTCCCTCCGGGGTCTGCGTACCAAGAGACCCAGTACTTC
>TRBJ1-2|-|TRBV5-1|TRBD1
CASSFTQGDGYTF
TGCGCCAGCAGCTTCACACAGGGGGATGGCTACACCTTC
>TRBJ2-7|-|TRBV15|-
CATSRDRSQAYEQYF
TGTGCCACCAGCAGAGATCGTTCACAGGCCTACGAGCAGTACTTC
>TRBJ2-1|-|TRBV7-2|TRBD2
CASSQQRGVRDEQFF
TGTGCCAGCAGCCAGCAGCGGGGGGTCCGGGATGAGCAGTTCTTC
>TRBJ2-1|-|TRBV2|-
CASRMAGQNNEQFF
TGTGCCAGCAGAATGGCGGGTCAGAACAATGAGCAGTTCTTC
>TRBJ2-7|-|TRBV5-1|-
CASSLGQAAEQYF
TGCGCCAGCAGCTTGGGACAGGCAGCGGAGCAGTACTTC
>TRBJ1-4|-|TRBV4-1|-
CASSQAVTTNEKLFF
TGCGCCAGCAGCCAAGCGGTTACAACTAATGAAAAACTGTTTTTT
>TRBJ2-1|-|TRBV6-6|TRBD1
CASTLLQGDRHNEQFF
TGTGCCAGCACCCTCCTACAGGGGGACAGGCACAATGAGCAGTTCTTC
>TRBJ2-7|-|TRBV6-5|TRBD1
CASSYDRDRSYEQYF
TGTGCCAGCAGTTACGACCGGGACAGGTCATACGAGCAGTACTTC
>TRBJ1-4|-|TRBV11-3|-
CASSLDIWRDSNEKLFF
TGTGCCAGCAGCTTAGATATATGGAGGGACTCTAATGAAAAACTGTTTTTT
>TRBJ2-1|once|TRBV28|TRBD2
CASSPGSGGALNEQFF
TGTGCCAGCAGCCCAGGAAGCGGGGGGGCCCTGAATGAGCAGTTCTTC
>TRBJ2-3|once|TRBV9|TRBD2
CASSEIAGSYTDTQYF
TGTGCCAGCAGCGAGATAGCGGGATCTTACACAGATACGCAGTATTTT
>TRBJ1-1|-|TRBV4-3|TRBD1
CASSQGQGSTEAFF
TGCGCCAGCAGCCAAGGACAGGGCAGCACTGAAGCTTTCTTT
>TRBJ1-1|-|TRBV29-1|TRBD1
CTGTGLNTEAFF
TGCACCGGGACAGGACTGAACACTGAAGCTTTCTTT
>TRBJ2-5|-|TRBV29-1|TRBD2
CSVVAEGTSGRWGTQYF
TGCAGCGTTGTTGCGGAGGGGACTAGCGGGAGATGGGGGACCCAGTACTTC
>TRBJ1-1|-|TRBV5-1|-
CASSLGWEETEAFF
TGCGCCAGCAGCTTGGGCTGGGAGGAAACTGAAGCTTTCTTT
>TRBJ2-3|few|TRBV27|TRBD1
CASSRQGHSTDTQYF
TGTGCCAGCAGTCGACAGGGACATAGCACAGATACGCAGTATTTT
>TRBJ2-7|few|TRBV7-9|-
CASSLGSEIGYEQYF
TGTGCCAGCAGCTTAGGGTCTGAGATAGGATACGAGCAGTACTTC
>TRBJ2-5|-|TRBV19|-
CASSIGRAIQETQYF
TGTGCCAGTAGTATCGGAAGGGCTATACAAGAGACCCAGTACTTC